The 3 T cell receptor beta chains below come from one sample, sequenced in a study of OX40 agonist ivuxolimab in advanced cancers. Some clones are missing from TCRdb's copy, which holds only in-frame ones; the method was immunoSEQ multiplex PCR. The sample includes fewer than 90,000 clones, roughly 87% of them seen just once. Specimen: CD4+ or CD8+ T cells sorted from blood, collected in a trial of the OX40 agonist ivuxolimab. The receptors were gathered from an adult with an advanced solid tumor such as melanoma, head and neck, liver or kidney cancer.

In its sample, this clone was seen once. The rearrangement links TRBV5-6 to TRBJ1-1; no clear D gene. The V end was cut by 4 bases, the J end by 4 bases, with 14 bases between. CDR1 and CDR2 from the germline V gene are SGHDT and YYEEEE. The CDR3 length is 14 residues. The CDR3 spells CASSLGTWTTEAFF. In DNA, the CDR3 is TGTGCCAGCAGCCTGGGAACCTGGACCACTGAAGCTTTCTTT.

The rearrangement joins TRBV5-4 to TRBJ2-5; 9 positions agree with TRBD1. Germline V gives CDR1 SGHNT, CDR2 YYREEE (reference sequence). This CDR3 spans 15 amino acids. With V trimmed by 3 bases and J by 4 bases, 7 bases remained unmatched. Here the CDR3 DNA reads TGTGCCAGCAGCTCGGGACAGGGTTGGGGAGAGACCCAGTACTTC. It is translated as CASSSGQGWGETQYF.

The sample holds a few counts of this clone. The rearrangement joins TRBV27 to TRBJ1-5, with D hard to call. The germline V gene has CDR1 MNHEY and CDR2 SMNVEV (reference sequence). V lost 10 bases and J lost 0, with 16 bases in between. This CDR3 is built from 15 residues. The CDR3 is CATRPGLISNQPQHF. The CDR3 bases are TGTGCCACCCGCCCTGGCCTAATTAGCAATCAGCCCCAGCATTTT.